Given below is one TCR beta chain in context. The same CDR3 arises from other DNA sequences in this sample as well. This record comes from a study of blood T cell repertoires in COVID-19. For the study at large: Acute and convalescent COVID-19 samples came from the United States, Italy and Spain.

Germline CDR1 is MRHNA and CDR2 is SNTAGT. The CDR3 has 13 residues. After removal of 6 bases from V and 4 bases from J, the junction contained 5 bases not matched to a gene. Per the original methods: Amplified reference gene primers provided the basis for estimating nucleated cell counts. The data were produced by immunoSEQ multiplex PCR, yet TCRdb's version contains in-frame clones alone and is incomplete. The D gene and trimming were derived from the DNA, and the V and J assignments and clone size from that table. Of about 99,000 clones listed, roughly 89% were seen once; the top ten hold roughly 17%.

Source material: peripheral blood. The sequence was obtained from a woman of 80 years or more in a cohort sampled during active COVID-19. V usage is TRBV6-4 and J usage is TRBJ1-1, with 7 nucleotides matching TRBD1. The chain's CDR3 is CASSEQGSTEAFF. DNA of the CDR3: TGTGCCAGCAGCGAACAGGGGAGCACTGAAGCTTTCTTT.